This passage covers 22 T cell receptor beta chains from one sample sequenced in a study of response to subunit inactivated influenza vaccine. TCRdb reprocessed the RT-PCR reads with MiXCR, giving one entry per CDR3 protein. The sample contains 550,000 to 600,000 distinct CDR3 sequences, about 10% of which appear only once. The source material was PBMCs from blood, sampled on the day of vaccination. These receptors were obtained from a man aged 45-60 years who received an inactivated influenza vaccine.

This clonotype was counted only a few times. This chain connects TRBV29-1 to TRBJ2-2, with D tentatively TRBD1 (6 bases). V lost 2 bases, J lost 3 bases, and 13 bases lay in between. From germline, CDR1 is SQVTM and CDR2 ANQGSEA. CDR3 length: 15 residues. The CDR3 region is CSVELGGQYTGELFF. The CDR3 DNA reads TGCAGCGTTGAACTAGGCGGACAGTACACCGGGGAGCTGTTTTTT.

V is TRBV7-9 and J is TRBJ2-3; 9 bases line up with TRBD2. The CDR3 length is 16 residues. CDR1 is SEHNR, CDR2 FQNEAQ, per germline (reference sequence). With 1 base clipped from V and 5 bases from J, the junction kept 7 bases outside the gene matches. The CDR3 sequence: CASSLVGGGAEDTQYF. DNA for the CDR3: TGTGCCAGCAGCTTAGTTGGCGGGGGGGCCGAAGATACGCAGTATTTT.

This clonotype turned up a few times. The CDR3 DNA is TGTGCCAGCAGCCAAGATCTGGGGCGGGCAGATACGCAGTATTTT. Protein sequence: CASSQDLGRADTQYF. This rearrangement joins TRBV3-1 to TRBJ2-3; D possibly matches TRBD1 or TRBD2 (5 bases each). The germline V gene encodes CDR1 LGHDT and CDR2 YNNKEL (reference sequence). The CDR3 is 15 residues long. V was pared by 0 bases and J by 4 bases, with 11 bases between.

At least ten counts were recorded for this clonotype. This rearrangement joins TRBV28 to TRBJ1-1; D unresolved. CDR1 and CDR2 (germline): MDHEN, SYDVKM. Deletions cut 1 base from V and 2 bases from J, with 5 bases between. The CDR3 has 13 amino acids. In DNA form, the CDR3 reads TGTGCCAGCAGTTTATATCCCAACACTGAAGCTTTCTTT. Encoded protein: CASSLYPNTEAFF.

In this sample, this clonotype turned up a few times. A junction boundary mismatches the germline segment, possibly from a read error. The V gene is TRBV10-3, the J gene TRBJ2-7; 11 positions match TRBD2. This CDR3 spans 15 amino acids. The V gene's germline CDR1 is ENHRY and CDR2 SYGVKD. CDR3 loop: CAIRDLAGGSYEQYF. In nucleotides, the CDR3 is TGTGCCATCAGAGACCTAGCGGGAGGATCCTATGAGCAGTACTTC.

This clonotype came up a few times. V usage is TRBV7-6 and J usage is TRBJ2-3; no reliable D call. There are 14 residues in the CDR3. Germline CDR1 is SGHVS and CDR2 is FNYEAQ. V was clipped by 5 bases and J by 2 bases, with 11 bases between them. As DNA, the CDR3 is TGTGCCAGCAGCCCAGAGGCGGCCACAGATACGCAGTATTTT. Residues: CASSPEAATDTQYF.

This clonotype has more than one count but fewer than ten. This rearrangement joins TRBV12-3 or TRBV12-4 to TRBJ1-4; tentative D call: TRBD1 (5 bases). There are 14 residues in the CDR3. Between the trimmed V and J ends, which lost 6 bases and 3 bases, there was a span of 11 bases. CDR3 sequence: CASRDSGPNEKLFF. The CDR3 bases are TGTGCCAGCAGGGACTCGGGGCCTAATGAAAAACTGTTTTTT.

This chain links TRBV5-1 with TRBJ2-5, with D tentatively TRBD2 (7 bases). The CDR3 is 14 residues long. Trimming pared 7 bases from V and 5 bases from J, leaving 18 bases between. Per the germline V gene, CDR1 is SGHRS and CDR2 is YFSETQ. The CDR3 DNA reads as TGCGCCAGCGGGAGGGGGGAGCCGGAGGAGACCCAGTACTTC. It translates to CASGRGEPEETQYF. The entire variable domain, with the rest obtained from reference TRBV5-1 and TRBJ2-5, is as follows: KAGVTQTPRYLIKTRGQQVTLSCSPISGHRSVSWYQQTPGQGLQFLFEYFSETQRNKGNFPGRFSGRQFSNSRSEMNVSTLELGDSALYLCASGRGEPEETQYFGPGTRLLVL.

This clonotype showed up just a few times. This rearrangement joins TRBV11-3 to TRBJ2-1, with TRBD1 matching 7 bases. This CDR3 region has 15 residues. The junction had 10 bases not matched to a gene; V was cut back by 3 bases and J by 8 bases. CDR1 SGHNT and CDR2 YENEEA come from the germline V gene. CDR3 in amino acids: CASSLEAGGWDEQFF. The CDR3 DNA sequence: TGTGCCAGCAGCTTGGAGGCAGGGGGTTGGGATGAGCAGTTCTTC.

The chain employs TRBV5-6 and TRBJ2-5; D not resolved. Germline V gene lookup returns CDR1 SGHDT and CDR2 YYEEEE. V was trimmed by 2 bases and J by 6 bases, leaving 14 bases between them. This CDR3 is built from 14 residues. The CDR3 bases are TGTGCCAGCAGCTTCTCTACCTCGGCGAAGACCCAGTACTTC. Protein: CASSFSTSAKTQYF. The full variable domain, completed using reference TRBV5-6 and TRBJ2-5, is DAGVTQSPTHLIKTRGQQVTLRCSPKSGHDTVSWYQQALGQGPQFIFQYYEEEERQRGNFPDRFSGHQFPNYSSELNVNALLLGDSALYLCASSFSTSAKTQYFGPGTRLLVL.

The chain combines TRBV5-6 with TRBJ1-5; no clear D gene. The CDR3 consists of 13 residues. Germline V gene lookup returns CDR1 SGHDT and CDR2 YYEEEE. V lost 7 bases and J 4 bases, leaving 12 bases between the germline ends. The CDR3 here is CASGKAGNQPQHF. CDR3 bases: TGTGCCAGCGGCAAGGCAGGAAATCAGCCCCAGCATTTT.

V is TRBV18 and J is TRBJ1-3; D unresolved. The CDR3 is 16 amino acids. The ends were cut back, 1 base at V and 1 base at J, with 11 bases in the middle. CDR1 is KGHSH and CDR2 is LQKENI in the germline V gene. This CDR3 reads CASSPLQTASGNTIYF. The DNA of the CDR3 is TGTGCCAGCTCACCACTTCAAACGGCTTCTGGAAACACCATATATTTT.

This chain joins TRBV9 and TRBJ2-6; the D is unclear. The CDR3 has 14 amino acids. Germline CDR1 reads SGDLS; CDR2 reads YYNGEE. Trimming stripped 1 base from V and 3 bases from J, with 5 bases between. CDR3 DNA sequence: TGTGCCAGCAGCGTATCCATTGGGGCCAACGTCCTGACTTTC. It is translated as CASSVSIGANVLTF.

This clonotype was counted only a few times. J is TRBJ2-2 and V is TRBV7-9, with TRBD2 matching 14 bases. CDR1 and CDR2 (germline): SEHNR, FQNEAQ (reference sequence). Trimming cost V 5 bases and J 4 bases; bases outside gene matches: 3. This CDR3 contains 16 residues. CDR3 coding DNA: TGTGCCAGCAGCACGGGACTAGCGGGGGCCACCGGGGAGCTGTTTTTT. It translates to CASSTGLAGATGELFF.

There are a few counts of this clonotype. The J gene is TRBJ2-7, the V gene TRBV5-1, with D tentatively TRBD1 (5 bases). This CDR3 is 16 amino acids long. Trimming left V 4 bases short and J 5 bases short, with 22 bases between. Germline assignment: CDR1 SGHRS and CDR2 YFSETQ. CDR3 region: CASSIPRVFELNEQYF. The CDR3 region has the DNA TGCGCCAGCAGCATCCCCAGGGTGTTCGAACTCAACGAGCAGTACTTC.

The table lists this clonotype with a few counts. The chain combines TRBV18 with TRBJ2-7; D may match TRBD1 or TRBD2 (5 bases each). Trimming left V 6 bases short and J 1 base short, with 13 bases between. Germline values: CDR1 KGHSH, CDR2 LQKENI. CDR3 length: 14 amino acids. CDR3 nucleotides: TGTGCCAGCTCCTCGGGAAGGGGATCCTACGAGCAGTACTTC. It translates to CASSSGRGSYEQYF. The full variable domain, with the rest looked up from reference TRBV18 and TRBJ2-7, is NAGVMQNPRHLVRRRGQEARLRCSPMKGHSHVYWYRQLPEEGLKFMVYLQKENIIDESGMPKERFSAEFPKEGPSILRIQQVVRGDSAAYFCASSSGRGSYEQYFGPGTRLTVT.

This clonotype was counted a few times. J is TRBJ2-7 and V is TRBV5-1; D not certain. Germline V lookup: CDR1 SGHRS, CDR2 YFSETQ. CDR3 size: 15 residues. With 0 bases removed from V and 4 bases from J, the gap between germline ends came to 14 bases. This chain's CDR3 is CASSLVVGFDYEQYF. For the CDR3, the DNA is TGCGCCAGCAGCTTGGTAGTGGGGTTCGATTACGAGCAGTACTTC.

This CDR3 is CASSYSGTGFSRRIGTYGYTF. The CDR3 nucleotides read TGTGCCAGCAGTTACTCGGGGACAGGCTTCTCGAGGAGAATAGGAACCTATGGCTACACCTTC. The chain carries TRBV6-2 or TRBV6-3 and TRBJ1-2, with 8 bases fitting TRBD1. Germline trimming cut 0 bases from V and 4 bases from J; bases unmatched to any gene: 22. The germline gives CDR1 MNHEY, CDR2 SVGEGT. This CDR3 contains 21 residues.

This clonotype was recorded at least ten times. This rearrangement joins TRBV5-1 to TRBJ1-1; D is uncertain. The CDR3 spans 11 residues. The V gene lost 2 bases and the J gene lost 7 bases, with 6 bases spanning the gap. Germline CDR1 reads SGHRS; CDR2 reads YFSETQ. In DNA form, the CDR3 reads TGCGCCAGCAGCTTAGAAAGTGAAGCTTTCTTT. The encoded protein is CASSLESEAFF.

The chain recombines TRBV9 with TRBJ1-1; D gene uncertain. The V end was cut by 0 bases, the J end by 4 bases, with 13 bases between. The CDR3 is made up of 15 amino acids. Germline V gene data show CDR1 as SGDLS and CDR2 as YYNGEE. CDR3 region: CASSVGGELSTEAFF. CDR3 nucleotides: TGTGCCAGCAGCGTAGGGGGAGAGTTGAGCACTGAAGCTTTCTTT. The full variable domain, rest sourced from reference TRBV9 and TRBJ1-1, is DSGVTQTPKHLITATGQRVTLRCSPRSGDLSVYWYQQSLDQGLQFLIQYYNGEERAKGNILERFSAQQFPDLHSELNLSSLELGDSALYFCASSVGGELSTEAFFGQGTRLTVV.

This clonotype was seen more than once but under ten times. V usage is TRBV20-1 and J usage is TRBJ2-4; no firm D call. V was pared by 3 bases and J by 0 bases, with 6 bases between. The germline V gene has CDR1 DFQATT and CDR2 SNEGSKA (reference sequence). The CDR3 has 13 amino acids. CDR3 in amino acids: CSASFRAKNIQYF. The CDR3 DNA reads TGCAGTGCTAGCTTTAGAGCCAAAAACATTCAGTACTTC.

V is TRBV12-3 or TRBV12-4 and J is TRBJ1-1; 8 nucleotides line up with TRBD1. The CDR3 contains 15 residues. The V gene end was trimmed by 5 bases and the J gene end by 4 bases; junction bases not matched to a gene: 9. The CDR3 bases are TGTGCCAGCAGTCCCCGACAGGGGTGGGGCACTGAAGCTTTCTTT. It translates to CASSPRQGWGTEAFF.